The 21 T cell receptor beta chains below all came from one sample that was sequenced in a study of early T cells in non-severe SARS-CoV-2 infection. TCRdb called the 5' RACE reads again in MiXCR, with one record for every CDR3 protein. This repertoire shows 40,000 to 45,000 distinct CDR3 sequences, around 6.1% found once; its top ten account for 20% to 25%. The source material was whole blood, sampled at baseline. Every receptor here comes from an adult who was a healthcare worker with PCR-confirmed SARS-CoV-2 infection or an uninfected control (not recorded which).

This clonotype was counted a few times. This chain links TRBV4-3 with TRBJ2-5, with TRBD1 identical over 8 bases. The germline V gene has CDR1 LGHNA and CDR2 YSLEER. The CDR3 is 16 residues long. The V segment lost 4 bases and the J segment 5 bases; nucleotides outside the gene matches: 12. The DNA of the CDR3 is TGCGCCAGCAGCCGCACCGGGACAGGAATCGGTGAGACCCAGTACTTC. Encoded protein: CASSRTGTGIGETQYF.

This clonotype has a handful of counts. The chain combines TRBV5-3 with TRBJ2-7, with D perhaps TRBD1 (6 bases). TRBV5-3 belongs to the ORF category, with a function that is uncertain. Trimming shortened V by 0 bases and J by 5 bases, and 33 bases separated the two germline ends. The CDR3 is 21 residues long. The CDR3 coding sequence is TGTGCCAGAAGCTTGGAGCACTACCGCCCTCCCCACAGGGCGGGTCACAACGAGCAGTACTTC. This codes for CARSLEHYRPPHRAGHNEQYF.

This clonotype came up many times. The J gene is TRBJ2-7, the V gene TRBV5-1; perhaps TRBD1 as D (6 bases). Between the trimmed V and J ends, which lost 3 bases and 2 bases, there was a span of 27 bases. This CDR3 has 19 residues. Germline lookup yields CDR1 SGHRS and CDR2 YFSETQ. This CDR3 is CASSSPRDTAVGWAYEQYF. CDR3 bases: TGCGCCAGCAGCTCTCCCCGGGACACGGCCGTAGGTTGGGCCTACGAGCAGTACTTC.

There are many counts of this clonotype. The chain uses TRBV7-9 and TRBJ2-7; the D is unclear. CDR3 size: 13 residues. V shed 5 bases and J shed 3 bases, with 11 bases lying between them. Germline values: CDR1 SEHNR, CDR2 FQNEAQ (reference sequence). The CDR3 protein is CASSERTRYEQYF. DNA for the CDR3: TGTGCCAGCAGCGAGAGGACGCGCTACGAGCAGTACTTC.

The sample holds many counts of this clonotype. The rearrangement links TRBV2 to TRBJ1-6; a possible D gene is TRBD1 (6 bases). The V end lost 7 bases, the J end lost 7 bases, and 17 bases lay between the germline ends. Looked up from germline, CDR1 is SNHLY and CDR2 is FYNNEI. The CDR3 consists of 15 residues. CDR3 bases: TGTGCCAGCACGTACAGGGATCCCCTCAATTCACCCCTCCACTTT. Translating it yields CASTYRDPLNSPLHF.

This clonotype was recorded a few times. The rearrangement joins TRBV2 to TRBJ2-6; D gene ambiguous. The V end lost 3 bases, the J end lost 6 bases, and 6 bases lay between the germline ends. The germline V gene encodes CDR1 SNHLY and CDR2 FYNNEI. This CDR3 spans 13 amino acids. In DNA, the CDR3 is TGTGCCAGCAGTGACCCTATGGCCAACGTCCTGACTTTC. Protein sequence: CASSDPMANVLTF.

The gene calls are TRBV9 and TRBJ2-7, with D hard to call. V was shortened by 0 bases and J by 1 base, with 5 bases between the two germline ends. The germline CDR1 and CDR2 sequences are SGDLS and YYNGEE. The CDR3 length is 13 residues. CDR3 nucleotides: TGTGCCAGCAGCGTAGAAGGTTCCTACGAGCAGTACTTC. It is translated as CASSVEGSYEQYF.

About this clonotype: Compared with germline, one end of the junction differs, possibly owing to a read error. The chain has TRBV28 and TRBJ1-2, with D hard to call. Germline CDR1 reads MDHEN; CDR2 reads SYDVKM. The CDR3 has 17 amino acids. The CDR3 region has the DNA TGTGTCAGCAGTTTTTTGGGTGGCTACAGCGGCAGCTATGGCTACACCTTC. Translated: CVSSFLGGYSGSYGYTF.

This clonotype occurred a few times. V usage is TRBV20-1 and J usage is TRBJ2-7; unclear D gene. Germline-derived CDR1 and CDR2 are DFQATT and SNEGSKA (reference sequence). V was clipped by 5 bases and J by 2 bases, with 13 bases between them. This CDR3 is 13 amino acids long. The CDR3 sequence: CSALRTGAYEQYF. As DNA, the CDR3 is TGCAGTGCTCTGAGGACCGGTGCCTACGAGCAGTACTTC.

The V and J genes are TRBV25-1 and TRBJ2-3, with D unresolved. Germline V gene lookup returns CDR1 MGHDK and CDR2 SYGVNS. V shed 4 bases and J shed 2 bases, with 7 bases lying between them. This CDR3 contains 13 residues. CDR3 protein: CASSGDLTDTQYF. As DNA, the CDR3 is TGTGCCAGCAGTGGCGATCTCACAGATACGCAGTATTTT.

This clonotype came up many times. The DNA for the CDR3 is TGTGCCAGCAGTCGGACTAGCGCCCTGAATTACAATGAGCAGTTCTTC. The encoded protein is CASSRTSALNYNEQFF. V is TRBV11-2 and J is TRBJ2-1; 9 bases agree with TRBD2. Trimming cost V 6 bases and J 4 bases; bases outside gene matches: 10. The CDR3 consists of 16 residues. Germline V gives CDR1 SGHAT, CDR2 FQNNGV.

This clonotype showed up many times. The gene calls are TRBV7-8 and TRBJ2-1, with 14 bases identical to TRBD2. Germline trimming cut 5 bases from V and 8 bases from J; bases unmatched to any gene: 5. Germline V lookup: CDR1 SGHVS, CDR2 FQNEAQ. This CDR3 region has 15 residues. The CDR3 coding sequence is TGTGCCAGCAGCATCGGACTAGCGGGAGGCCATGAGCAGTTCTTC. Its protein is CASSIGLAGGHEQFF.

This rearrangement joins TRBV7-2 to TRBJ2-7; no definite D call. There are 12 residues in the CDR3. The V and J ends lost 5 bases and 2 bases respectively, with 7 bases between them. Germline-derived CDR1 and CDR2 are SGHTA and FQGNSA. The CDR3 nucleotides read TGTGCCAGCAGCCCATTAACCTACGAGCAGTACTTC. This codes for CASSPLTYEQYF.

This clonotype was seen repeatedly, ten times or more. This rearrangement joins TRBV12-3 or TRBV12-4 to TRBJ2-2, with D unresolved. Trimming removed 7 bases from V and 0 bases from J, with 9 bases in between. The CDR3 is made up of 14 amino acids. The CDR3 DNA reads TGTGCCAGCAAGATCTTCGCGAACACCGGGGAGCTGTTTTTT. This encodes CASKIFANTGELFF.

At least ten counts were recorded for this clonotype. V is TRBV4-3 and J is TRBJ1-6; D unclear. The CDR3 runs to 15 residues. Deletions cut 1 base from V and 10 bases from J, with 14 bases between. Germline loops: CDR1 LGHNA, CDR2 YSLEER. This CDR3 reads CASSQGRFSLSPLHF. The CDR3 DNA follows: TGCGCCAGCAGCCAAGGTCGTTTTAGTCTCTCACCCCTCCACTTT.

This clonotype was observed at least ten times. The CDR3 sequence: CASSLTGLENIQYF. For the CDR3, the DNA is TGTGCCAGCAGCCTGACAGGGCTGGAAAACATTCAGTACTTC. The rearrangement joins TRBV5-6 to TRBJ2-4; TRBD1 agrees at 7 bases. This CDR3 comprises 14 residues. After removal of 4 bases from V and 5 bases from J, the junction contained 6 bases not matched to a gene. The germline V gene encodes CDR1 SGHDT and CDR2 YYEEEE.

The sample holds a few counts of this clonotype. CDR3 in DNA: TGCGCCAGCAGTGGACGGGTAGAAGAGACCCAGTACTTC. Translation: CASSGRVEETQYF. The V gene is TRBV10-1, the J gene TRBJ2-5; D gene ambiguous. There are 13 residues in the CDR3. Germline V CDR1 and CDR2: WNHNN, SYGVQD (reference sequence). Trimming cost V 4 bases and J 3 bases, with 9 bases left between them.

A few counts support this clonotype. This chain links TRBV29-1 with TRBJ2-3; perhaps TRBD2 as D (5 bases). The CDR3 spans 13 residues. Germline CDR1 and CDR2: SQVTM and ANQGSEA. The V end was cut by 6 bases, the J end by 2 bases, with 12 bases between. CDR3 nucleotide sequence: TGCAGCGTGTCCGGGAAGTCCACAGATACGCAGTATTTT. Protein: CSVSGKSTDTQYF.

The rearrangement links TRBV6-5 to TRBJ1-6, with TRBD1 matching 8 bases. After removal of 8 bases from V and 11 bases from J, the junction contained 17 bases not matched to a gene. The CDR3 is made up of 16 amino acids. From germline, CDR1 is MNHEY and CDR2 SVGAGI. The CDR3 DNA reads as TGTGCCAGCTCTGAGAGGCTACAGGGGGGCAGGACACCCCTCCACTTT. As protein: CASSERLQGGRTPLHF.

This clonotype appeared many times. This chain connects TRBV5-4 to TRBJ2-2; no reliable D call. Looked up from germline, CDR1 is SGHNT and CDR2 is YYREEE (reference sequence). The ends were cut back, 3 bases at V and 0 bases at J, with 12 bases in the middle. CDR3 length equals 16 residues. CDR3 bases: TGTGCCAGCAGCTACGATGGACGTCCGAACACCGGGGAGCTGTTTTTT. This sequence encodes CASSYDGRPNTGELFF. The variable domain in full, with the rest retrieved from reference TRBV5-4 and TRBJ2-2, is ETGVTQSPTHLIKTRGQQVTLRCSSQSGHNTVSWYQQALGQGPQFIFQYYREEENGRGNFPPRFSGLQFPNYSSELNVNALELDDSALYLCASSYDGRPNTGELFFGEGSRLTVL.

This clonotype has only a few counts. The chain joins TRBV6-5 to TRBJ2-3; possible D gene TRBD2, 5 bases. Trimming pared 3 bases from V and 0 bases from J, leaving 10 bases between. CDR1 and CDR2 (germline): MNHEY, SVGAGI. The CDR3 runs to 15 residues. The CDR3 is CASSYGSSSTDTQYF. For the CDR3, the DNA is TGTGCCAGCAGTTATGGGAGTTCGAGCACAGATACGCAGTATTTT.